This T cell receptor (beta chain) was captured by sequencing in a study of blood T cell repertoires in COVID-19. Study-wide context: The study drew acute and convalescent COVID-19 samples from the United States, Italy and Spain.

Libraries were prepared by immunoSEQ multiplex PCR; TCRdb keeps only in-frame clonotypes and omits some of them. The sample records some 300,000 clones, 88% being singletons. This CDR3 contains 12 residues. Trimming left V 0 bases short and J 12 bases short, with 9 bases between. The chain couples TRBV12-3 or TRBV12-4 to TRBJ2-1; the D gene is possibly TRBD1 (5 bases). The sequence came from a woman younger than 45 who had recovered from COVID-19. Sample: peripheral blood. CDR3 nucleotide sequence: TGTGCCAGCAGTTTAGCGCTTCAGGGGCAGTTCTTC. Translating gives CASSLALQGQFF.